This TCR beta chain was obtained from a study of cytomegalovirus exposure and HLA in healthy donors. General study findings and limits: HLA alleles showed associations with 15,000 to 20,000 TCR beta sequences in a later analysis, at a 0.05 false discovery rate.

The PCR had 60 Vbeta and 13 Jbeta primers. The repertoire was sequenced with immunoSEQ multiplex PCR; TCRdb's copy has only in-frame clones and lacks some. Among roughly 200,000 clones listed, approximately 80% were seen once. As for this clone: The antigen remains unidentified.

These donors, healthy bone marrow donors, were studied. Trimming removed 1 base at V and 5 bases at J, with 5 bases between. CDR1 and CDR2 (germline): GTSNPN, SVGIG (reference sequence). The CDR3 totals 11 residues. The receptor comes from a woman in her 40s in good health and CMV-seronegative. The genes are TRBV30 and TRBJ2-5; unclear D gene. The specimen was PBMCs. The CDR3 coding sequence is TGTGCCTGGAGTGCCAGGGAGACCCAGTACTTC. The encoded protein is CAWSARETQYF.